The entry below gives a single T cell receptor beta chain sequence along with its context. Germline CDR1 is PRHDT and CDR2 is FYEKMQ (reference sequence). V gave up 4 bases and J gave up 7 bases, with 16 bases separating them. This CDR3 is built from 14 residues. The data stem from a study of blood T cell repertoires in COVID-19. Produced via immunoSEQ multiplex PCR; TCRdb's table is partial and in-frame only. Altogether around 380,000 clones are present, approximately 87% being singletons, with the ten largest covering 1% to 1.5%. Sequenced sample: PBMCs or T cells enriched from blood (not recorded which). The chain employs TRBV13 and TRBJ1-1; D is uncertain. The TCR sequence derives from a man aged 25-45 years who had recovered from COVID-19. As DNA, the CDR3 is TGTGCCAGCAGCTCAGATATCGGTGACTATGAAGCTTTCTTT. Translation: CASSSDIGDYEAFF.